What follows are 12 T cell receptor beta chains derived from one specimen sequenced in a study of spatial heterogeneity in lung cancer. Time point reported: sample taken at primary tumor resection. No cells were sorted before sequencing. The whole RNA sequenced was extracted from tumor, nontumor lung or frozen PBMC. TCRdb passed the 5' RACE reads through MiXCR, listing each CDR3 protein once. The sample lists 4,000 or so distinct CDR3 sequences; roughly 33% were seen once. The sample here was PBMCs, taken at surgery. The receptors were gathered from a male donor with early-stage non-small cell lung cancer.

A note on this clonotype: Because the library targeted alpha chains, this beta chain is an off-target read whose size means little. The chain is built from TRBV30 and TRBJ2-7; no clear D. This CDR3 spans 16 amino acids. Trimming removed 0 bases at V and 3 bases at J, with 18 bases between. Germline CDR1 and CDR2: GTSNPN and SVGIG (reference sequence). Here the CDR3 reads CAWSVRHSNLDYEQYF. The DNA of the CDR3 is TGTGCCTGGAGTGTACGTCACAGCAATCTTGACTACGAGCAGTACTTC.

On this clonotype itself: A library prepared for alpha chains yielded this beta chain as an off-target read; its size is of little meaning. The rearrangement joins TRBV6-6 to TRBJ1-1; D is perhaps TRBD1 (6 bases). Trimming shortened V by 2 bases and J by 5 bases, and 18 bases separated the two germline ends. The CDR3 extends over 16 amino acids. CDR1 and CDR2 from the germline V gene are MNHNY and SVGAGI (reference sequence). CDR3 protein: CASSYTPGGTLTEAFF. The CDR3 DNA sequence: TGTGCCAGCAGTTACACACCGGGGGGGACATTGACTGAAGCTTTCTTT.

Of note for this clonotype: This beta chain represents an off-target read in a library built for alpha chains; its size is of limited meaning. The rearrangement uses TRBV30 and TRBJ2-3; 10 nucleotides agree with TRBD2. Germline trimming cut 5 bases from V and 3 bases from J; bases unmatched to any gene: 11. Germline V lookup: CDR1 GTSNPN, CDR2 SVGIG (reference sequence). The CDR3 consists of 16 residues. This chain's CDR3 is CAWGSGASGSTDTQYF. Here the CDR3 DNA reads TGTGCCTGGGGCAGCGGGGCTAGCGGGAGTACAGATACGCAGTATTTT. The full variable domain, completed using reference TRBV30 and TRBJ2-3, is SQTIHQWPATLVQPVGSPLSLECTVEGTSNPNLYWYRQAAGRGLQLLFYSVGIGQISSEVPQNLSASRPQDRQFILSSKKLLLSDSGFYLCAWGSGASGSTDTQYFGPGTRLTVL.

This clonotype has only a few counts. A library made for alpha chains picked up this beta chain off target, so its size means little. DNA of the CDR3: TGTGCCAGCTCACGAACCTGGGGCGGGACAGGGGCAACCGGGGAGCTGTTTTTT. This gives the protein CASSRTWGGTGATGELFF. The genes are TRBV19 and TRBJ2-2, with 10 positions matching TRBD1. V shed 9 bases and J 5 bases; nucleotides not matched to a gene: 18. The CDR3 runs 18 residues. Germline V gene sequence: CDR1 LNHDA, CDR2 SQIVND (reference sequence).

This clonotype was counted a few times. With the library built for alpha chains, this beta chain is off target and its frequency is not meaningful. V usage is TRBV5-4 and J usage is TRBJ2-1, with TRBD2 matching 8 bases. CDR1 SGHNT and CDR2 YYREEE come from the germline V gene (reference sequence). After removal of 4 bases from V and 4 bases from J, the junction contained 7 bases not matched to a gene. The CDR3 extends over 15 amino acids. The DNA for the CDR3 is TGTGCCAGCAGCCCGGACCCGGGGGGGTACAATGAGCAGTTCTTC. Translation gives CASSPDPGGYNEQFF.

Notes on this clonotype: This beta chain lies outside the target of a library built for alpha chains; its clone size means little. The chain joins TRBV6-7 to TRBJ2-6; no clear D gene. TRBV6-7 is noted as an ORF with a role that remains uncertain. This CDR3 spans 16 amino acids. V dropped 4 bases and J dropped 3 bases, with 13 bases sitting between them. CDR3 region: CASSSLGQGGANVLTF. CDR3 in DNA: TGTGCCAGCAGTTCATTAGGGCAAGGTGGGGCCAACGTCCTGACTTTC.

This clonotype occurred a few times. This beta chain represents an off-target read in a library built for alpha chains; its size is of limited meaning. The chain couples TRBV29-1 to TRBJ2-5, with 14 bases that match TRBD2. CDR3 size: 19 residues. Germline V lookup: CDR1 SQVTM, CDR2 ANQGSEA. V shed 0 bases and J 2 bases; nucleotides not matched to a gene: 11. The CDR3 bases are TGCAGCGTTGAAGATGGGACTAGCGGGAGTAAGGGTTCGCAAGAGACCCAGTACTTC. Translated, it gives CSVEDGTSGSKGSQETQYF.

Notes on this clonotype: This beta chain lies outside the target of a library built for alpha chains; its clone size means little. The chain has TRBV10-1 and TRBJ2-5, with D possibly matching TRBD1 (5 bases). Trimming pared 0 bases from V and 4 bases from J, leaving 12 bases between. Per the germline V gene, CDR1 is WNHNN and CDR2 is SYGVQD (reference sequence). There are 15 residues in the CDR3. This chain's CDR3 is CASSESGFRAETQYF. The CDR3 region has the DNA TGCGCCAGCAGTGAGTCAGGCTTCAGGGCAGAGACCCAGTACTTC.

Comment on this clonotype: The size of this beta chain means little, since it is a stray read in a library made for alpha chains. The gene calls are TRBV20-1 and TRBJ2-3; perhaps TRBD1 as D (5 bases). The germline V gene has CDR1 DFQATT and CDR2 SNEGSKA (reference sequence). This CDR3 has 13 amino acids. V lost 6 bases and J lost 0, with 10 bases in between. The CDR3 coding sequence is TGCAGTGCGGGGCGTCCTAGCACAGATACGCAGTATTTT. Amino acids: CSAGRPSTDTQYF.

To note about this clonotype: A library made for alpha chains picked up this beta chain off target, so its size means little. The V gene is TRBV20-1, the J gene TRBJ2-3, with 15 bases identical to TRBD2. Germline V gives CDR1 DFQATT, CDR2 SNEGSKA (reference sequence). The J segment lost 6 bases and the V segment lost 6 bases, leaving 4 bases of the junction unmatched. The CDR3 has 14 residues. The CDR3, as DNA: TGCAGTGCCCCAGGGACTAGCGGGAGGGATACGCAGTATTTT. The encoded protein is CSAPGTSGRDTQYF.

Note on this clonotype: Being off target in a library aimed at alpha chains, this beta chain has a size of little meaning. J is TRBJ2-7 and V is TRBV4-2; weak D call: TRBD2 (6 bases). With 3 bases removed from V and 2 bases from J, the gap between germline ends came to 8 bases. This CDR3 has 13 residues. CDR1 is LGHNA, CDR2 YNFKEQ, per germline. CDR3 residues: CASSHGLTYEQYF. The CDR3 DNA reads as TGTGCCAGCAGCCATGGACTAACCTACGAGCAGTACTTC.

Worth noting for this clonotype: This beta chain is a stray read from a library made for alpha chains; its abundance is not meaningful. CDR3 sequence: CASSLAGYTETQYF. The CDR3 DNA sequence: TGTGCCAGCAGCTTGGCCGGGTACACCGAGACCCAGTACTTC. The V call is TRBV5-4, the J call TRBJ2-5; D remains ambiguous. The germline V gene has CDR1 SGHNT and CDR2 YYREEE (reference sequence). V was clipped by 0 bases and J by 5 bases, with 11 bases between them. The CDR3 is 14 residues long.